This T cell receptor (beta chain) stems from a study of response to subunit inactivated influenza vaccine. V was trimmed by 1 base and J by 2 bases, leaving 8 bases between them. Germline V CDR1 and CDR2: SEHNR, FQNEAQ (reference sequence). CDR3 size: 14 residues. Findings of the study overall: Only a handful of new T cells, the authors suggested, are recruited with each seasonal influenza vaccination.

TCRdb processed the RT-PCR reads anew with MiXCR; each CDR3 protein has one entry. The table includes approximately 160,000 distinct CDR3 sequences, roughly 10% detected once. There are a few counts of this clonotype. Its antigen is as yet unknown. J is TRBJ2-5 and V is TRBV7-9; possibly TRBD2 for D (5 bases). The sequencing used CD8+ T cells sorted from PBMCs, collected around 2 years after vaccination. This sequence was found in a man aged 50-75 years who received an inactivated influenza vaccine. CDR3 DNA: TGTGCCAGCAGCTTAGAGAGGGAACAAGAGACCCAGTACTTC. The encoded protein is CASSLEREQETQYF.